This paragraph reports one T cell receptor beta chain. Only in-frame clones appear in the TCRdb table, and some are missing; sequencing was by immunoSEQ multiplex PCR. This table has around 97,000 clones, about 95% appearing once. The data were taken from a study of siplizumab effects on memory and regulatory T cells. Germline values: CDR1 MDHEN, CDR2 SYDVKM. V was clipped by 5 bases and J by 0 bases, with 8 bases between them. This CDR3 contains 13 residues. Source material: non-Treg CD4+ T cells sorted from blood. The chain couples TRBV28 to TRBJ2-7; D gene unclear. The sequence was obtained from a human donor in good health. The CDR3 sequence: CASSPIPSYEQYF. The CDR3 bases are TGTGCCAGCAGTCCTATACCCTCCTACGAGCAGTACTTC.